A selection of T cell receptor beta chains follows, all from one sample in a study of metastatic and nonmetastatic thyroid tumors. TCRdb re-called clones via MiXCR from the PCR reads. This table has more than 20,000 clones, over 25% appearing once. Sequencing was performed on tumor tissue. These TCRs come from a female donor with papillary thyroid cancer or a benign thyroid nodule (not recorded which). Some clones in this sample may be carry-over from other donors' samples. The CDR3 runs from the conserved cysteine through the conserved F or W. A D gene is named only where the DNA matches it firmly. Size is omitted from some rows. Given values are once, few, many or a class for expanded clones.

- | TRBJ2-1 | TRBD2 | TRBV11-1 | CASMRAGVEQFF | TGTGCCAGCATGCGTGCGGGGGTTGAGCAGTTCTTC
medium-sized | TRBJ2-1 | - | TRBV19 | CASSRQYNEQFF | TGTGCCAGTAGTAGACAGTACAATGAGCAGTTCTTC
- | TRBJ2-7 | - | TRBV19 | CASSIGDSYEQYF | TGTGCCAGTAGTATTGGGGATTCCTACGAGCAGTACTTC
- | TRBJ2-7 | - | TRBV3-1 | CASSQVEVVSWWEQYF | TGTGCCAGCAGCCAAGTAGAGGTGGTTAGCTGGTGGGAGCAGTACTTC
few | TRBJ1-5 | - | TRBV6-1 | CASIGPDSHYSNQPQHF | TGTGCCAGCATCGGACCGGACAGCCATTATAGCAATCAGCCCCAGCATTTT
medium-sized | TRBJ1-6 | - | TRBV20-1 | CSAYKGLNSPLHF | TGCAGTGCTTATAAAGGCCTTAATTCACCCCTCCACTTT
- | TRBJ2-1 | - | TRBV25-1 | CANSGQQGSLEQFF | TGTGCCAACAGTGGCCAACAGGGCTCTCTGGAGCAGTTCTTC
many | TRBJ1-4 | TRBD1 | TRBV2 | CASSDRPGTATNEKLFF | TGTGCCAGCAGTGACCGGCCGGGGACAGCAACTAATGAAAAACTGTTTTTT
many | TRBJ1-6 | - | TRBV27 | CASSSRPLGSPLHF | TGTGCCAGCAGTTCCAGACCCCTGGGGTCACCCCTCCACTTT
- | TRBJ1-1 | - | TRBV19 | CASSIDMNTEAFF | TGTGCCAGTAGTATAGACATGAACACTGAAGCTTTCTTT
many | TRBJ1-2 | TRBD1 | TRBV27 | CASSLSGRGRAGYTF | TGTGCCAGCAGTTTATCGGGCAGGGGGCGGGCTGGCTACACCTTC
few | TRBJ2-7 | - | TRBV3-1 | CASSQGIGVAGEQYF | TGTGCCAGCAGCCAGGGTATTGGGGTGGCGGGGGAGCAGTACTTC
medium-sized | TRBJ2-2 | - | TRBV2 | CASKGQNTGELFF | TGTGCCAGCAAAGGACAGAACACCGGGGAGCTGTTTTTT
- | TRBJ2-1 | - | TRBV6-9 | CASSYGQGGEDEQFF | TGTGCCAGCAGTTATGGTCAGGGGGGCGAAGATGAGCAGTTCTTC
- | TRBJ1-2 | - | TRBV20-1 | CSARSPMQGISGYTF | TGCAGTGCTAGAAGTCCGATGCAGGGAATTAGTGGCTACACCTTC
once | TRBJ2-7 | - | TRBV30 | CAWSTQGRSYEQYF | TGTGCCTGGAGTACCCAGGGTAGGTCCTACGAGCAGTACTTC
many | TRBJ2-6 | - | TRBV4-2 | CASSQGEGANVLTF | TGTGCCAGCAGCCAGGGGGAAGGGGCCAACGTCCTGACTTTC
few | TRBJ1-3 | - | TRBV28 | CASLRTGSRENTIYF | TGTGCCAGCCTGAGAACAGGGTCGCGTGAAAACACCATATATTTT
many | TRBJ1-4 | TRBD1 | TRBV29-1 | CSVAGQDHEKLFF | TGCAGCGTCGCCGGACAGGATCACGAAAAACTGTTTTTT
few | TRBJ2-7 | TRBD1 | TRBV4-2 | CASSPLGDRAYEQYF | TGTGCCAGCAGCCCTCTGGGGGACAGAGCCTACGAGCAGTACTTC
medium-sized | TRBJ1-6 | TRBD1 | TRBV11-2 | CASTSMGQNSPLHF | TGTGCCAGCACCTCAATGGGACAGAATTCACCCCTCCACTTT
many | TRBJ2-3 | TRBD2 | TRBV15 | CATSRDRAGGQDTQYF | TGTGCCACCAGCAGAGATAGGGCGGGGGGCCAAGATACGCAGTATTTT
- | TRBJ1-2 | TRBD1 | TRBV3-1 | CASSQDWGQGNYGYTF | TGTGCCAGCAGCCAAGATTGGGGACAGGGTAACTATGGCTACACCTTC
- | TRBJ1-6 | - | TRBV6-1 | CASRDTGINSHLHF | TGTGCCAGCAGGGACACAGGGATTAATTCACACCTCCACTTT
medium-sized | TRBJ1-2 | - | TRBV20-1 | CSASNKGGDYGYTF | TGCAGTGCGAGTAACAAAGGGGGGGACTATGGCTACACCTTC
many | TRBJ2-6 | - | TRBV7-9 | CASSLWVAANVLTF | TGTGCCAGCAGCTTATGGGTTGCGGCCAACGTCCTGACTTTC
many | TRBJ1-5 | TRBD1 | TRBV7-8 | CASSLRVQGSQPQHF | TGTGCCAGCAGCTTAAGGGTACAGGGGAGTCAGCCCCAGCATTTT
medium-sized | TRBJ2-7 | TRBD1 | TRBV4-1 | CASSLPWGVGTGDYEQYF | TGCGCCAGCAGCTTACCCTGGGGTGTGGGGACAGGGGACTACGAGCAGTACTTC
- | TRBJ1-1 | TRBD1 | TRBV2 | CASSRGQGGTEAFF | TGTGCCAGCAGCCGTGGACAGGGTGGCACTGAAGCTTTCTTT
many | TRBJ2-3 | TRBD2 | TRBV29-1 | CSVLTSGGAYTQYF | TGCAGCGTTTTGACTAGCGGGGGGGCATATACGCAGTATTTT
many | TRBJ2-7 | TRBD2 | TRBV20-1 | CSARASGGNYEQYF | TGCAGTGCTAGAGCTAGCGGGGGGAACTACGAGCAGTACTTC
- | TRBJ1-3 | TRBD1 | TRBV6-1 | CASSESRGGDTIYF | TGTGCCAGCAGTGAATCCAGGGGGGGGGACACCATATATTTT
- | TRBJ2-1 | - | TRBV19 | CASSKLTSRRGHNEQFF | TGTGCCAGTAGCAAACTTACGAGCCGCAGGGGACACAATGAGCAGTTCTTC
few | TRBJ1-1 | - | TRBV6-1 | CASILAGTESFF | TGTGCCAGCATTTTAGCCGGGACTGAATCTTTCTTT
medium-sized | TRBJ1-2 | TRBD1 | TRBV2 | CASIRDRINYGYTF | TGTGCCAGCATCCGGGACAGGATTAACTATGGCTACACCTTC
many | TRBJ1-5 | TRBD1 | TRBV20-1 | CSARKGQGLYQPQHF | TGCAGTGCTAGAAAGGGACAGGGCCTATATCAGCCCCAGCATTTT
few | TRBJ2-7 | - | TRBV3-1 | CASSQGIGGAGEQYF | TGTGCCAGCAGCCAGGGTATTGGGGGTGCGGGGGAGCAGTACTTC
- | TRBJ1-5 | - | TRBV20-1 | CSALPRTVSNHPHHF | TGCAGTGCCCTACCCCGGACAGTGAGCAATCATCCCCATCATTTT
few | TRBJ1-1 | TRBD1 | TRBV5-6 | CVSSSGTGYTEAFF | TGTGTCAGCAGCTCCGGGACAGGGTATACTGAAGCTTTCTTT
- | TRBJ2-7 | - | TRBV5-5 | CASIMGQGSYEQYF | TGTGCCAGCATCATGGGCCAGGGTAGCTACGAGCAGTACTTC
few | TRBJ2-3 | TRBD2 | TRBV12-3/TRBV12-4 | CAVTRSGRADTQYF | TGTGCCGTCACTAGAAGCGGGAGAGCAGATACGCAGTATTTT
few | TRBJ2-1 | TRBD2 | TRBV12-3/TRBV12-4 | CASRLAGGDNEQFF | TGTGCCAGCAGGCTAGCGGGAGGGGACAATGAGCAGTTCTTC
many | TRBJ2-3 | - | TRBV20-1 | CSASPGQPFGGTQYF | TGCAGTGCTAGCCCCGGACAGCCGTTCGGGGGTACGCAGTATTTT
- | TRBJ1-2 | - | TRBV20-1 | CSARTGTCVGYTF | TGCAGTGCCCGTACAGGGACTTGTGTCGGCTACACCTTC
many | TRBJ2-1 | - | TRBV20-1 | CSARDPTGADEQFF | TGCAGTGCTAGAGATCCCACTGGCGCCGATGAGCAGTTCTTC
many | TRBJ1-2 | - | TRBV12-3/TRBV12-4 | CASSFRGGYGYTF | TGTGCCAGCAGTTTTCGAGGGGGCTATGGCTACACCTTC
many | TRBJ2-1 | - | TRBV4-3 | CASSQETGTYNEQFF | TGCGCCAGCAGCCAAGAGACCGGGACCTACAATGAGCAGTTCTTC
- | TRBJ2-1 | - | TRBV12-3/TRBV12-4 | CASNLSNEQFF | TGTGCCAGCAATTTGTCCAATGAGCAGTTCTTC
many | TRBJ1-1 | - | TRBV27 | CASSLGGAEAFF | TGTGCCAGCAGTTTAGGGGGTGCTGAAGCTTTCTTT
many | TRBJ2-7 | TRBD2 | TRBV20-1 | CSARASGETYEQYF | TGCAGTGCTAGAGCTAGCGGGGAGACCTACGAGCAGTACTTC